The 11 T cell receptor beta chains in this list originate from one sample, sequenced in a study of blood T cell repertoires in COVID-19 (TCRdb year 2020). The receptor library was made with the immunoSEQ multiplex PCR assay. TCRdb provides this immuneACCESS table in a form limited to in-frame rearrangements. Some clones are lacking; in checked studies, under half of them reflect an unresolved V gene, and why the rest are absent is not known. Here the sample has 85,000 to 120,000 clones; 70% to 85% occur a single time. The biggest ten clones account for around 9.6% of the sample. The material sequenced was peripheral blood. These receptors were taken from a man between 60 and 75 years old with active or convalescent COVID-19.

V and J are TRBV18 and TRBJ1-6; weak D call: TRBD1 (5 bases). Trimming took off 2 bases at V and 11 bases at J, with 13 bases between the two ends. This CDR3 region has 14 residues. CDR1 and CDR2 from the germline V gene are KGHSH and LQKENI. CDR3: CASSPVVGGTPLHF. The CDR3, as DNA: TGTGCCAGCTCACCAGTCGTCGGGGGGACACCCCTCCACTTT. The whole variable domain, remainder taken from reference TRBV18 and TRBJ1-6, is NAGVMQNPRHLVRRRGQEARLRCSPMKGHSHVYWYRQLPEEGLKFMVYLQKENIIDESGMPKERFSAEFPKEGPSILRIQQVVRGDSAAYFCASSPVVGGTPLHFGNGTRLTVT.

In nucleotides, the CDR3 is TGTGCCAGCAGCGTAGTCGGAGGGGGCTACACCTTC. This sequence encodes CASSVVGGGYTF. The chain couples TRBV9 to TRBJ1-2, with unresolved D. The V and J ends lost 0 bases and 8 bases respectively, with 8 bases between them. Germline CDR1 and CDR2: SGDLS and YYNGEE. This CDR3 region has 12 residues.

V and J are TRBV19 and TRBJ2-1, with 7 bases aligning to TRBD2. J lost 0 bases, V lost 5 bases, and 7 bases had no gene match. The CDR3 is made up of 16 amino acids. The germline CDR1 and CDR2 sequences are LNHDA and SQIVND (reference sequence). Here the CDR3 reads CASSPWGGRSYNEQFF. In DNA, the CDR3 is TGTGCCAGTAGTCCCTGGGGGGGACGCTCCTACAATGAGCAGTTCTTC.

The chain employs TRBV24-1 and TRBJ2-2, with 7 positions matching TRBD1. V trimming: 5 bases; J trimming: 8 bases; junction bases outside the gene matches: 7. The CDR3 is 14 amino acids. Germline lookup yields CDR1 KGHDR and CDR2 SFDVKD. CDR3 protein: CATSVQGKLGELFF. In DNA, the CDR3 is TGTGCCACCAGTGTACAGGGGAAACTGGGGGAGCTGTTTTTT.

This CDR3 reads CASSPPDRGGEQYV. CDR3 coding DNA: TGTGCCAGCAGCCCCCCCGACAGGGGAGGCGAGCAGTACGTC. The chain employs TRBV9 and TRBJ2-7; 8 nucleotides align to TRBD1. Germline assignment: CDR1 SGDLS and CDR2 YYNGEE. The length of the CDR3 is 14 residues. Trimming cost V 4 bases and J 6 bases; bases outside gene matches: 9.

This clone was seen only a few times. The chain employs TRBV5-6 and TRBJ1-1, with D possibly TRBD1 on 6 matching bases. This CDR3 region has 14 residues. Trimming pared 5 bases from V and 1 base from J, leaving 12 bases between. From germline, CDR1 is SGHDT and CDR2 YYEEEE. The CDR3 reads CASSPGQTNTEAFF. The CDR3, as DNA: TGTGCCAGCAGTCCCGGACAGACGAACACTGAAGCTTTCTTT.

The rearrangement joins TRBV6-2 or TRBV6-3 to TRBJ2-5, with 7 positions matching TRBD2. This CDR3 has 14 residues. J was trimmed by 2 bases and V by 6 bases; bases with no gene match: 6. Germline V CDR1 and CDR2: MNHEY, SVGEGT. Here the CDR3 DNA reads TGTGCCAGCAGCGACGGGGGGACTCAAGAGACCCAGTACTTC. Translated, it gives CASSDGGTQETQYF.

This clone showed up just once. The chain employs TRBV30 and TRBJ2-2; no clear D. V was clipped by 6 bases and J by 9 bases, with 11 bases between them. The germline V gene encodes CDR1 GTSNPN and CDR2 SVGIG (reference sequence). This CDR3 spans 11 amino acids. This CDR3 reads CACQLARELFF. For the CDR3, the DNA is TGTGCCTGTCAACTCGCTCGGGAGCTGTTTTTT.

The rearrangement uses TRBV19 and TRBJ2-3; possible D gene TRBD2, 5 bases. CDR3 size: 13 residues. In germline, CDR1 is LNHDA, CDR2 SQIVND (reference sequence). The V end was cut by 6 bases, the J end by 2 bases, with 9 bases between. DNA for the CDR3: TGTGCCAGTAGGAGTAGCGCCACAGATACGCAGTATTTT. Translating it yields CASRSSATDTQYF.

The V call is TRBV5-1, the J call TRBJ2-2, with 12 bases fitting TRBD2. V trimming: 4 bases; J trimming: 5 bases; junction bases outside the gene matches: 3. CDR3 length equals 15 residues. In germline, CDR1 is SGHRS, CDR2 YFSETQ. In DNA form, the CDR3 reads TGCGCCAGCAGCACGACTAGCGGGAGTACCGGGGAGCTGTTTTTT. This encodes CASSTTSGSTGELFF.

The chain carries TRBV29-1 and TRBJ2-3, with a weak D call TRBD1 (6 bases). V was shortened by 0 bases and J by 4 bases, with 11 bases between the two germline ends. CDR3 length: 14 amino acids. The germline V gene has CDR1 SQVTM and CDR2 ANQGSEA. This CDR3 reads CSVEEGGGPDTQYF. The CDR3 coding sequence is TGCAGCGTTGAAGAGGGTGGGGGCCCAGATACGCAGTATTTT.